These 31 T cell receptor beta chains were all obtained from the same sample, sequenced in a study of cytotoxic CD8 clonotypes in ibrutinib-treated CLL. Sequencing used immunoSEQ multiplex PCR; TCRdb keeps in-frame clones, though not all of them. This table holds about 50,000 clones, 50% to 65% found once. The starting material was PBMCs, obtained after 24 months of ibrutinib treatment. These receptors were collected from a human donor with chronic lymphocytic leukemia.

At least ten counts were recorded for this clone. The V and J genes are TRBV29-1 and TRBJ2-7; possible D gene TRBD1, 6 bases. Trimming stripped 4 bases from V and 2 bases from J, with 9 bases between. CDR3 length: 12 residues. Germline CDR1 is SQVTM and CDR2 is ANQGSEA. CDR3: CSVVKGAYEQYF. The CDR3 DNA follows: TGCAGCGTTGTGAAGGGGGCCTACGAGCAGTACTTC.

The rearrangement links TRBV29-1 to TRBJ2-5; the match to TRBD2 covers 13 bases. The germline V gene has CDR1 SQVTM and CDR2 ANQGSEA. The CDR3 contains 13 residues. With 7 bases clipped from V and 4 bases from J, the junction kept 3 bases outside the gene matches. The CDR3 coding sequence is TGCAGCGCCCGGACTAGCGGGGGAGAGACCCAGTACTTC. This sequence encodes CSARTSGGETQYF.

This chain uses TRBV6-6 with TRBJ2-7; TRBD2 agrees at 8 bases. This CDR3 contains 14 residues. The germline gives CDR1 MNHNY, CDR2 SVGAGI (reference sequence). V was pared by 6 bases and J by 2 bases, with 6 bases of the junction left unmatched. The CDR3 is CASRDGGVTYEQYF. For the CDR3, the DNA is TGTGCCAGCAGGGACGGGGGGGTAACCTACGAGCAGTACTTC.

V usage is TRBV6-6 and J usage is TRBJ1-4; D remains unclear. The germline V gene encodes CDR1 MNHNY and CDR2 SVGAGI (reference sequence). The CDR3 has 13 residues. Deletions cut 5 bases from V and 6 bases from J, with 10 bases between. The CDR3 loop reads CASSTSSYEKLFF. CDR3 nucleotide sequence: TGTGCCAGCAGTACATCCTCCTATGAAAAACTGTTTTTT.

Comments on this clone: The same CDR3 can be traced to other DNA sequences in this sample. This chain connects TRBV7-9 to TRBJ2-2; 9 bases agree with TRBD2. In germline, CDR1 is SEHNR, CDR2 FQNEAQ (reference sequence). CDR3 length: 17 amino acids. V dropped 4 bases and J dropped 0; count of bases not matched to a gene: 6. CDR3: CASSSPTSGANTGELFF. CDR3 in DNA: TGTGCCAGCAGCTCCCCGACTAGCGGCGCGAACACCGGGGAGCTGTTTTTT.

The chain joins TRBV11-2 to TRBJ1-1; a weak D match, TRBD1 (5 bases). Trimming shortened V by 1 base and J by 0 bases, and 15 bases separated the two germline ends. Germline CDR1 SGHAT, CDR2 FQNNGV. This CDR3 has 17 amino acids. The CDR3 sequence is CASSLARESLMNTEAFF. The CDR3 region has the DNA TGTGCCAGCAGCTTAGCCAGGGAATCCCTCATGAACACTGAAGCTTTCTTT.

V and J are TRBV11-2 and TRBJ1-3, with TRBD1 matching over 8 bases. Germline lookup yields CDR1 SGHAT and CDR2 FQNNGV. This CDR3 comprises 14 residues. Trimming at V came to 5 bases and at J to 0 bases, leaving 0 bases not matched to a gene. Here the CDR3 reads CASSQGASGNTIYF. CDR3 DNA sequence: TGTGCCAGCAGCCAGGGGGCCTCTGGAAACACCATATATTTT. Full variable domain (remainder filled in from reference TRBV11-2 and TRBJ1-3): EAGVAQSPRYKIIEKRQSVAFWCNPISGHATLYWYQQILGQGPKLLIQFQNNGVVDDSQLPKDRFSAERLKGVDSTLKIQPAKLEDSAVYLCASSQGASGNTIYFGEGSWLTVV.

The CDR3 loop is CASSLTNSGNTIYF. The CDR3, as DNA: TGTGCCAGCAGCTTGACAAACTCTGGAAACACCATATATTTT. The rearrangement links TRBV7-6 to TRBJ1-3; D is undetermined. With 3 bases removed from V and 0 bases from J, the gap between germline ends came to 6 bases. CDR1 is SGHVS and CDR2 is FNYEAQ in the germline V gene. The CDR3 sequence is 14 residues long.

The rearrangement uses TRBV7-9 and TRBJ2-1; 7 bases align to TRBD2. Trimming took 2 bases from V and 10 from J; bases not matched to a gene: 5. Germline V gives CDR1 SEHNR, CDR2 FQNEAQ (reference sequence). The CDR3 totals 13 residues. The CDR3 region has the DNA TGTGCCAGCAGCTTAATAGCGGGCCGGGAGCAGTTCTTC. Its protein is CASSLIAGREQFF.

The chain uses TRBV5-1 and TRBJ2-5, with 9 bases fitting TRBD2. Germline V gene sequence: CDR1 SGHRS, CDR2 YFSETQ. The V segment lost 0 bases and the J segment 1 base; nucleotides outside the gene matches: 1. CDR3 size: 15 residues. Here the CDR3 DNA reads TGCGCCAGCAGCTTGGGACTAGCGGCCCAAGAGACCCAGTACTTC. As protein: CASSLGLAAQETQYF.

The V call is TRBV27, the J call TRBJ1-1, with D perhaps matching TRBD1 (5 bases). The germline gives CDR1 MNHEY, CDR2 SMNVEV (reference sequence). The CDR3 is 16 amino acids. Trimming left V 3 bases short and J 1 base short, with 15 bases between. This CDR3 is CASSFGAMGRNTEAFF. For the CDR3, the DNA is TGTGCCAGCAGTTTTGGGGCCATGGGGCGGAACACTGAAGCTTTCTTT.

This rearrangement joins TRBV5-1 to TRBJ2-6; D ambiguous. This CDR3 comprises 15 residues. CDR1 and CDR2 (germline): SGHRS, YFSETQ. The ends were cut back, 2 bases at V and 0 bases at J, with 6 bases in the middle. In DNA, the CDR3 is TGCGCCAGCAGCTTTGGCAGCTCTGGGGCCAACGTCCTGACTTTC. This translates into CASSFGSSGANVLTF.

The CDR3 protein is CASSLGGMFSYNEQFF. The CDR3 coding sequence is TGTGCCAGCAGCTTGGGGGGGATGTTTAGCTACAATGAGCAGTTCTTC. This chain connects TRBV5-6 to TRBJ2-1, with D possibly called TRBD1 or TRBD2 (5 bases each). The germline CDR1 and CDR2 sequences are SGHDT and YYEEEE. The length of the CDR3 is 16 residues. V was clipped by 0 bases and J by 3 bases, with 13 bases between them.

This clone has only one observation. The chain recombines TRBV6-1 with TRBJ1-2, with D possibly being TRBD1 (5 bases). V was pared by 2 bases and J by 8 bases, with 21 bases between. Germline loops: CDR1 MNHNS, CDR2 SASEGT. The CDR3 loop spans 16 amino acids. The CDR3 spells CASSEPARLGVHGYTF. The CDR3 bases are TGTGCCAGCAGTGAACCAGCCCGATTGGGGGTCCACGGCTACACCTTC.

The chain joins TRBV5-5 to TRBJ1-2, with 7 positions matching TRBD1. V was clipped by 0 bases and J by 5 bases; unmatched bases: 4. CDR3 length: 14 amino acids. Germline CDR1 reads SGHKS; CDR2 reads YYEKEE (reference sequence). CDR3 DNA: TGTGCCAGCAGCTTGGAGGGACAGCCTTATGGCTACACCTTC. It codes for CASSLEGQPYGYTF.

The CDR3 region is CASSQGTGANTGELFF. The CDR3 DNA reads as TGCGCCAGCAGCCAAGGGACAGGGGCAAACACCGGGGAGCTGTTTTTT. The chain is built from TRBV4-1 and TRBJ2-2, with 9 bases lining up with TRBD1. V shed 1 base and J 2 bases; nucleotides not matched to a gene: 2. CDR1 and CDR2 (germline): MGHRA, YSYEKL. The CDR3 runs 16 residues.

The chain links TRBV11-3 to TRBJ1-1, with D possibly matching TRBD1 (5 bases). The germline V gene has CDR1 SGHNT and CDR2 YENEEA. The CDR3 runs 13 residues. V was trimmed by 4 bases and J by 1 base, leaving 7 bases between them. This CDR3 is CASSWGGNTEAFF. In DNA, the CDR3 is TGTGCCAGCAGCTGGGGGGGGAACACTGAAGCTTTCTTT.

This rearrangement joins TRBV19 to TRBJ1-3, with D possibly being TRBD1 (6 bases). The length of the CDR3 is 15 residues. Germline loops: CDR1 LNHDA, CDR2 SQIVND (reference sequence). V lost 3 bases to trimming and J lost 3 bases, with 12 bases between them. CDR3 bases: TGTGCCAGTAGTATTGGCAGGGGAGGTGGAAACACCATATATTTT. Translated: CASSIGRGGGNTIYF.

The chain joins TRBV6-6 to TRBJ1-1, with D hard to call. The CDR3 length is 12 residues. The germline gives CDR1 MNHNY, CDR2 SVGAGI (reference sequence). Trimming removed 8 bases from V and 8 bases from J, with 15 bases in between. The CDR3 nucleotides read TGTGCCAGCGGAAAGAGGGCTTACGAAGCTTTCTTT. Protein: CASGKRAYEAFF.

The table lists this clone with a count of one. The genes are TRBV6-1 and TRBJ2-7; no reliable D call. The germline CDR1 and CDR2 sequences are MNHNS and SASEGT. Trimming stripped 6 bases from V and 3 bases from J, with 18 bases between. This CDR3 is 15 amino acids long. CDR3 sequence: CASRDDRNPGYEQYF. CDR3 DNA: TGTGCCAGCAGAGATGACCGAAACCCGGGCTACGAGCAGTACTTC.

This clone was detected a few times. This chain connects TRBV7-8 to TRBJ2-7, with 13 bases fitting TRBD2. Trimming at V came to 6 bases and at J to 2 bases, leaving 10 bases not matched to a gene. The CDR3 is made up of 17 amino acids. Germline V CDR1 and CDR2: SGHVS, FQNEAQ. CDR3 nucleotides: TGTGCCAGCAGTTTTACTAGCGGGGGGGCCACCACCTACGAGCAGTACTTC. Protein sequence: CASSFTSGGATTYEQYF.

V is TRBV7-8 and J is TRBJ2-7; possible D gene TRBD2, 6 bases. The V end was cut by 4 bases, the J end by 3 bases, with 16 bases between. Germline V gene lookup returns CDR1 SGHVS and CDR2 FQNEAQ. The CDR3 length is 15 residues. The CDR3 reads CASSSVGGWFYEQYF. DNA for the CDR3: TGTGCCAGCAGCTCAGTGGGGGGTTGGTTCTACGAGCAGTACTTC.

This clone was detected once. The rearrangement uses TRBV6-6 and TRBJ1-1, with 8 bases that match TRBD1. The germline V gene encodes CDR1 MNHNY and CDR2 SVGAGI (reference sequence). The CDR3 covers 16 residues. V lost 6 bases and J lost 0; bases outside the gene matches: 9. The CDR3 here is CASRHKRTGMNTEAFF. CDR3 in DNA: TGTGCCAGCAGACACAAACGGACAGGGATGAACACTGAAGCTTTCTTT.

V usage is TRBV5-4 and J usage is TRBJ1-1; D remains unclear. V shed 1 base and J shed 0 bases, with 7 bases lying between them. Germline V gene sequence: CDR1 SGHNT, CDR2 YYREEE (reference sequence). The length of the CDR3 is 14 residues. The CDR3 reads CASSLRRVNTEAFF. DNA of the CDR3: TGTGCCAGCAGCTTGAGGCGCGTGAACACTGAAGCTTTCTTT.

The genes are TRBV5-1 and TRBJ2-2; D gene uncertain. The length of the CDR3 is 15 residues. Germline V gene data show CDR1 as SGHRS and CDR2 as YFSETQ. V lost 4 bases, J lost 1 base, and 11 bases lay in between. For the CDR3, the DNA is TGCGCCAGCAGCCCGATTATCAGGAACACCGGGGAGCTGTTTTTT. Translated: CASSPIIRNTGELFF. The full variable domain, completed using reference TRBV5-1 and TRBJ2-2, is KAGVTQTPRYLIKTRGQQVTLSCSPISGHRSVSWYQQTPGQGLQFLFEYFSETQRNKGNFPGRFSGRQFSNSRSEMNVSTLELGDSALYLCASSPIIRNTGELFFGEGSRLTVL.

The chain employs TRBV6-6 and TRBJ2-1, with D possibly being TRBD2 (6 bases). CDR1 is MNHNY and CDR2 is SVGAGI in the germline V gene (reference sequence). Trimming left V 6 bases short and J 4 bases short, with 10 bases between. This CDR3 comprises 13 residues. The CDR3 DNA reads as TGTGCCAGCAGCGGGGGAGCTTACAATGAGCAGTTCTTC. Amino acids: CASSGGAYNEQFF.

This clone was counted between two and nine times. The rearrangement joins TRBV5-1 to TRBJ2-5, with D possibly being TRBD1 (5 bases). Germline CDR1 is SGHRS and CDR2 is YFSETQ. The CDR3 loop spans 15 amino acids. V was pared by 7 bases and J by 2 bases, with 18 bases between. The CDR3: CASSPLTAGQETQYF. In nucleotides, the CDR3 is TGCGCCAGCTCCCCCTTGACGGCAGGGCAAGAGACCCAGTACTTC.

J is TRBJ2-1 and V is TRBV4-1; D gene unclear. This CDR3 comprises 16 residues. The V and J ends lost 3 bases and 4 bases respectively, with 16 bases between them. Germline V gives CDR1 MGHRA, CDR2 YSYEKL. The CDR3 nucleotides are TGCGCCAGCAGCCAGGACCCGGCCGGCAGGTACAATGAGCAGTTCTTC. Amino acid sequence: CASSQDPAGRYNEQFF.

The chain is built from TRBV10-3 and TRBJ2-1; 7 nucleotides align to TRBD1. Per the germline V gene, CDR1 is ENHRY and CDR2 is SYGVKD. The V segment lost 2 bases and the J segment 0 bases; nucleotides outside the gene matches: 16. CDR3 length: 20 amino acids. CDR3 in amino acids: CAISEPPGTVVISSYNEQFF. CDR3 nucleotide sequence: TGTGCCATCAGTGAGCCGCCCGGGACAGTGGTTATTAGCTCCTACAATGAGCAGTTCTTC.

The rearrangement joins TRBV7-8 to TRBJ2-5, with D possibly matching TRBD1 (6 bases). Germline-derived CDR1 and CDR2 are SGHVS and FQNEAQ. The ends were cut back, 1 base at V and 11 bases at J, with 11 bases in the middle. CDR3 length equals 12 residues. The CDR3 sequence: CASSLDGDKQYF. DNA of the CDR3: TGTGCCAGCAGCTTAGACGGGGACAAACAGTACTTC.

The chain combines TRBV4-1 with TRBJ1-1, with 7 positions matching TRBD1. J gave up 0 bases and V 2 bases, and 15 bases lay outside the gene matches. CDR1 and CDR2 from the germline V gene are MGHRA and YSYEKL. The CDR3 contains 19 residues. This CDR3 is CASSQQQGLGFFLNTEAFF. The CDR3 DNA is TGCGCCAGCAGCCAACAACAGGGGCTCGGATTCTTCTTGAACACTGAAGCTTTCTTT.